The T cell receptor beta chain under discussion was sequenced for a study of vaccination and CD4 T cells after COVID-19. Treatment given: 10-day PBMC culture with coronavirus spike peptide pools or control peptides (ViraFEST assay). Sequencing of the DNA from cultured CD4+ T cells was carried out with the Oncomine TCR Beta short-read assay. A single record per CDR3 protein comes from TCRdb applying MiXCR to the PCR reads. Of roughly 3,100 distinct CDR3 sequences listed, nearly 25% are singletons. This CDR3 is built from 14 residues. J lost 5 bases, V lost 1 base, and 7 bases had no gene match. Germline-derived CDR1 and CDR2 are DFQATT and SNEGSKA (reference sequence). Concerning this clonotype: Its antigen is currently unknown.

J is TRBJ2-5 and V is TRBV20-1; 7 positions match TRBD1. This receptor was identified in a human donor who had recovered from COVID-19. The sequencing here drew on CD4+ T cells from blood, cultured in vitro, taken after SARS-CoV-2 vaccination. DNA of the CDR3: TGCAGTGCTAGAGCGGAAGGGGGCCGGGAGACCCAGTACTTC. Translated: CSARAEGGRETQYF.